This T cell receptor (beta chain) was profiled in a study of brain T cells in children with intractable seizures. Germline CDR1 is SNHLY and CDR2 is FYNNEI. The CDR3 sequence is 16 residues long. V gave up 2 bases and J gave up 0 bases, with 11 bases separating them. Produced via immunoSEQ multiplex PCR; TCRdb's table is partial and in-frame only. The sample has 70,000 to 90,000 clones; 85% to 95% are singletons. The V call is TRBV2, the J call TRBJ1-5; D is unclear. This TCR was sampled from a boy younger than two with tuberous sclerosis and intractable seizures. Specimen: peripheral blood, collected at surgery. CDR3 sequence reads: CASSESYRTSNQPQHF. The CDR3 DNA reads TGTGCCAGCAGTGAATCTTACCGAACTAGCAATCAGCCCCAGCATTTT.